This T cell receptor beta chain appears in the sequencing data of a study of T cell responses to AZD1222 COVID-19 vaccine. The data were produced by immunoSEQ multiplex PCR, yet TCRdb's version contains in-frame clones alone and is incomplete. This table holds 110,000 to 150,000 clones, about nine tenths found once. In regard to this clone: The antigen is not known.

The study, taken as a whole, reports: Most donors were white British, females outnumbered males, and clonal diversity was possibly underestimated. Epitopes outside B.1.351 and B.1.1.7 mutated regions reportedly drew nearly half of spike TCRs. Repertoires were obtained only post-peak T cell response.

Germline lookup yields CDR1 MNHEY and CDR2 SVGAGI. The V segment lost 2 bases and the J segment 5 bases; nucleotides outside the gene matches: 9. The length of the CDR3 is 15 residues. This sequence was found in an adult in good health. This specimen was peripheral blood, taken on day 0 of AZD1222 vaccination. The chain combines TRBV6-5 with TRBJ2-7, with TRBD2 matching 7 bases. DNA of the CDR3: TGTGCCAGCAGTTACCGTCTCGCGGGAGTCCACGAGCAGTACTTC. Its translation is CASSYRLAGVHEQYF.